These T cell receptor beta chains were read from a single sample in a study of blood T cells in healthy people across ages. A single record per CDR3 protein comes from TCRdb applying MiXCR to the 5' RACE reads. Altogether 1.5 million or so distinct CDR3 sequences are present, 40% to 45% being singletons, with the ten largest covering around 4%. Sequenced sample: blood. Every receptor here comes from a woman younger than 35 in good health. CDR3s leave out the opening cysteine and the closing phenylalanine or tryptophan. Some rows have no size entry. The others give once, few or many, or a class for an expanded clone.

J: -; V: TRBV28; size: -; CDR3: ASRTSGTAKNIQY
J: TRBJ2-7; V: TRBV25-1; size: -; CDR3: ASSGGGPGVHYEQY
J: TRBJ2-1; V: TRBV5-1; size: -; CDR3: ASSFALAGWGEQF
J: TRBJ1-1; V: TRBV11-2; size: -; CDR3: ASSNLARGGNTEAF
J: TRBJ1-3; V: TRBV27; size: few; CDR3: ASSLMGVAGNTIY
J: TRBJ2-7; V: TRBV29-1; size: few; CDR3: SVGTSEDYEQY
J: TRBJ1-6; V: TRBV20-1; size: few; CDR3: SASVDGNSPLH
J: TRBJ1-3; V: TRBV7-9; size: -; CDR3: ASSPRTGWKSGNTIY
J: TRBJ1-1; V: TRBV24-1; size: -; CDR3: ATRNTDRNTEAF
J: TRBJ2-7; V: TRBV7-2; size: few; CDR3: ASSLVVYRHSYEQY
J: TRBJ2-5; V: TRBV2; size: -; CDR3: ASDREKTQY
J: TRBJ2-3; V: TRBV10-3; size: -; CDR3: AISGSRTDTQY
J: TRBJ1-1; V: TRBV20-1; size: few; CDR3: SARSQGVEAF
J: TRBJ1-2; V: TRBV20-1; size: -; CDR3: SASDRHFDYGYT
J: TRBJ1-1; V: TRBV14; size: -; CDR3: ASSRGVKTEAF
J: TRBJ1-2; V: TRBV7-9; size: few; CDR3: ASSSPGGLGGYT
J: -; V: TRBV7-2; size: -; CDR3: ASSLRGSGGLYEQY